The next 14 T cell receptor beta chains were all read from a single sample in a study of CD8+CD57+ T cells in acquired aplastic anemia. Profiling of TCR beta VDJ combinations and CDR3 sequences used genomic DNA as template. TCRdb called the reads again in MiXCR, with one record for every CDR3 protein. The sample holds fewer than 150,000 distinct CDR3 sequences, about 46% seen once. The sample taken for sequencing was sorted CD4+, CD8+, or CD8+CD57+ T cells (not recorded which) from PBMCs. These receptor sequences come from a human donor in good health, serving as a control.

The CDR3, as DNA: TGTGCCATTAGCAACACCATATATTTT. Translating gives CAISNTIYF. This chain uses TRBV10-3 with TRBJ1-3; D is unclear. The germline V gene has CDR1 ENHRY and CDR2 SYGVKD. The CDR3 is 9 residues long. V was shortened by 9 bases and J by 7 bases, with 4 bases between the two germline ends.

This chain connects TRBV15 to TRBJ1-2; D uncertain. Germline-derived CDR1 and CDR2 are LNHNV and YYDKDF (reference sequence). V dropped 6 bases and J dropped 3 bases, with 17 bases sitting between them. This CDR3 region has 15 residues. The CDR3 spells CATRINTLLHYGYTF. In nucleotides, the CDR3 is TGTGCCACCAGGATAAACACCTTGCTCCACTATGGCTACACCTTC.

The rearrangement joins TRBV25-1 to TRBJ2-7; 8 nucleotides line up with TRBD2. The germline CDR1 and CDR2 sequences are MGHDK and SYGVNS. V dropped 0 bases and J dropped 7; count of bases not matched to a gene: 14. There are 17 residues in the CDR3. CDR3 amino acids: CASSEYEAGRVSVEQYF. CDR3 nucleotide sequence: TGTGCCAGCAGTGAATATGAGGCCGGGAGGGTGTCGGTGGAGCAGTACTTC.

The table lists this clonotype with many counts. The CDR3 is CASSDFRNSPLHF. The CDR3 coding sequence is TGTGCCAGCAGCGACTTCAGAAATTCACCCCTCCACTTT. The chain uses TRBV11-3 and TRBJ1-6; D is uncertain. V was cut by 5 bases and J by 7 bases, with 9 bases left in between. Germline loops: CDR1 SGHNT, CDR2 YENEEA. The CDR3 extends over 13 amino acids.

The DNA for the CDR3 is TGCAGTGCTAAGGGGGACGGAGGAACAGGGTCATTCTATGGCTACACCTTC. It codes for CSAKGDGGTGSFYGYTF. V is TRBV20-1 and J is TRBJ1-2, with a tentative D call TRBD1 (6 bases). This CDR3 is 17 amino acids long. Germline V gives CDR1 DFQATT, CDR2 SNEGSKA (reference sequence). Trimming left V 4 bases short and J 4 bases short, with 25 bases between.

There are a few counts of this clonotype. The genes are TRBV25-1 and TRBJ2-7; D is possibly TRBD1 (6 bases). This CDR3 has 16 amino acids. CDR1 MGHDK and CDR2 SYGVNS come from the germline V gene. V was clipped by 3 bases and J by 4 bases, with 19 bases between them. The CDR3 nucleotides read TGTGCCAGCAGTGATCCCAAAAGGGACACCCAGTACGAGCAGTACTTC. As protein: CASSDPKRDTQYEQYF.

Remarks on this clonotype: The junction does not match germline at one end; this may be a read error. The rearrangement links TRBV20-1 to TRBJ1-4, with 7 bases matching TRBD1. CDR1 and CDR2 (germline): DFQATT, SNEGSKA (reference sequence). The CDR3 has 15 residues. CDR3 DNA: TGCAGTGCTAGAGATGAGGGACAGCCTAAGGAAAAACTGTTTTTT. Translation gives CSARDEGQPKEKLFF.

V usage is TRBV7-2 and J usage is TRBJ2-7, with D possibly called TRBD1 or TRBD2 (5 bases each). With 3 bases removed from V and 3 bases from J, the gap between germline ends came to 9 bases. The V gene's germline CDR1 is SGHTA and CDR2 FQGNSA. The CDR3 is 13 residues long. The chain's CDR3 is CASSFAGGYEQYF. The DNA for the CDR3 is TGTGCCAGCAGCTTTGCTGGGGGCTACGAGCAGTACTTC.

Turning to this clonotype: It may be a read error: a sequence one base away is much more abundant. The V gene is TRBV5-6, the J gene TRBJ1-4; tentative D call: TRBD1 (5 bases). The CDR3 totals 15 residues. CDR1 SGHDT and CDR2 YYEEEE come from the germline V gene. The V end lost 3 bases, the J end lost 0 bases, and 9 bases lay between the germline ends. The CDR3 loop reads CASSSGPATNEKLFF. DNA for the CDR3: TGTGCCAGCAGCTCGGGGCCCGCAACTAATGAAAAACTGTTTTTT.

V is TRBV11-2 and J is TRBJ2-5, with TRBD2 matching over 10 bases. The junction had 5 bases not matched to a gene; V was cut back by 6 bases and J by 1 base. Germline assignment: CDR1 SGHAT and CDR2 FQNNGV. This CDR3 is 15 amino acids long. The CDR3 nucleotides read TGTGCCAGCAGAGGAAGCGGGGGGGGCCAAGAGACCCAGTACTTC. As protein: CASRGSGGGQETQYF. Supplemented by reference TRBV11-2 and TRBJ2-5, the full variable domain reads EAGVAQSPRYKIIEKRQSVAFWCNPISGHATLYWYQQILGQGPKLLIQFQNNGVVDDSQLPKDRFSAERLKGVDSTLKIQPAKLEDSAVYLCASRGSGGGQETQYFGPGTRLLVL.

This chain uses TRBV2 with TRBJ2-3, with D uncertain. Germline V gene lookup returns CDR1 SNHLY and CDR2 FYNNEI. The CDR3 spans 13 residues. The ends were cut back, 4 bases at V and 2 bases at J, with 7 bases in the middle. The CDR3 DNA follows: TGTGCCAGCAGTGCCGCTAACACAGATACGCAGTATTTT. As protein: CASSAANTDTQYF.

This clonotype was seen many times. The V and J genes are TRBV9 and TRBJ2-2; no clear D. V lost 4 bases, J lost 6 bases, and 13 bases lay in between. Germline values: CDR1 SGDLS, CDR2 YYNGEE. The CDR3 is 14 amino acids. The CDR3 region is CASSLRTSAGELFF. CDR3 DNA: TGTGCCAGCAGCTTACGGACGTCCGCCGGGGAGCTGTTTTTT.

In its sample, this clonotype was seen many times. The V and J genes are TRBV11-1 and TRBJ2-1, with TRBD2 matching 10 bases. The V and J ends lost 0 bases and 9 bases, in that order; junction bases with no gene match: 5. Germline CDR1 reads SGHAT; CDR2 reads FQDESV (reference sequence). This CDR3 region has 15 residues. Here the CDR3 reads CASSLALAGVSEQFF. In nucleotides, the CDR3 is TGTGCCAGCAGCTTAGCCCTAGCGGGGGTGAGTGAGCAGTTCTTC.

The V gene is TRBV2, the J gene TRBJ1-1; D is ambiguous. Germline V gives CDR1 SNHLY, CDR2 FYNNEI. This CDR3 spans 14 amino acids. V was trimmed by 2 bases and J by 4 bases, leaving 11 bases between them. The CDR3, as DNA: TGTGCCAGCAGTGAAACAGAGGGAGGCACTGAAGCTTTCTTT. This encodes CASSETEGGTEAFF.